This T cell receptor (beta chain) was sequenced during a study of T cells expressing NK-cell markers. The wider study: It was sorted CD3+CD56-NKG2C+, CD3+CD56+NKG2C- and CD3+CD56+NKG2C+ T cells that provided the TCR beta repertoires.

Each CDR3 protein gets one entry in TCRdb, which reprocessed the 5' RACE reads and gives no DNA. Recorded for this sample: over 250,000 distinct CDR3 sequences. The CDR3 has 14 residues. Germline loops: CDR1 SNHLY, CDR2 FYNNEI. The sample consisted of blood T cells: a sorted CD56 or NKG2C T cell subset, CD4+ or CD8+ T cells, or bulk PBMC T cells (not recorded which). The rearrangement links TRBV2 to TRBJ1-5; with no DNA, the TCRdb D assignment of TRBD1 cannot be verified. The source is a woman between 18 and 75 years old in good health. The CDR3 sequence is CASIGTEGNQPQHF.